Presented here are 9 T cell receptor beta chains from one specimen sequenced in a study of cytomegalovirus exposure and HLA in healthy donors. The PCR was carried out with 60 Vbeta primers and 13 Jbeta primers. Some clones are missing from TCRdb's copy, which holds only in-frame ones; the method was immunoSEQ multiplex PCR. The sample contains over 70,000 clones, approximately 76% of which appear only once. What was sequenced was PBMCs. These receptors were collected from a male donor in good health and CMV-seronegative.

The chain couples TRBV29-1 to TRBJ2-1, with TRBD1 matching 7 bases. CDR3 size: 13 residues. Per germline, CDR1 SQVTM and CDR2 ANQGSEA. The trim removed 4 bases at V and 7 bases at J, leaving 7 bases unmatched. The CDR3 spells CSVGTGVGNEQFF. In DNA form, the CDR3 reads TGCAGCGTTGGGACAGGTGTGGGGAATGAGCAGTTCTTC.

The chain is built from TRBV6-5 and TRBJ1-1; no clear D gene. Trimming stripped 4 bases from V and 0 bases from J, with 12 bases between. The germline gives CDR1 MNHEY, CDR2 SVGAGI. This CDR3 has 15 residues. As DNA, the CDR3 is TGTGCCAGCAGTTCCCAACAGAACATGAACACTGAAGCTTTCTTT. Its translation is CASSSQQNMNTEAFF.

The chain has TRBV20-1 and TRBJ1-1; D remains ambiguous. The CDR3 is made up of 11 amino acids. CDR1 is DFQATT and CDR2 is SNEGSKA in the germline V gene (reference sequence). Deletions cut 5 bases from V and 11 bases from J, with 15 bases between. CDR3 in amino acids: CSASLGEYAFF. The DNA of the CDR3 is TGCAGTGCTTCTTTAGGAGAGTACGCTTTCTTT.

This clone occurred once. The chain joins TRBV7-2 to TRBJ1-3, with TRBD1 identical over 7 bases. Germline-derived CDR1 and CDR2 are SGHTA and FQGNSA. The CDR3 totals 15 residues. The V segment lost 4 bases and the J segment 4 bases; nucleotides outside the gene matches: 7. CDR3 residues: CASSSPTGHGNTIYF. As DNA, the CDR3 is TGTGCCAGCAGCTCGCCGACAGGGCACGGAAACACCATATATTTT.

Remarks on this clone: Germline is not matched at one junction end, which may reflect a read error. V gene TRBV11-2 combines with J gene TRBJ1-5, with D possibly being TRBD1 (6 bases). The germline CDR1 and CDR2 sequences are SGHAT and FQNNGV. The CDR3 totals 15 residues. The CDR3: CASSGQMAVMQPRHF. CDR3 nucleotides: TGTGCCAGCAGCGGACAGATGGCGGTCATGCAGCCCCGGCATTTT.

The chain combines TRBV7-2 with TRBJ2-7; unclear D gene. The germline V gene has CDR1 SGHTA and CDR2 FQGNSA. The CDR3 is 13 amino acids. The germline V and J ends were trimmed by 5 bases and 1 base, with 9 bases remaining between them. The CDR3 DNA reads TGTGCCAGCAGCAACTTCCGTTCCTACGAGCAGTACTTC. Its translation is CASSNFRSYEQYF.

The chain links TRBV5-1 to TRBJ1-2; 8 bases are a match to TRBD1. Trimming at V came to 6 bases and at J to 6 bases, leaving 4 bases not matched to a gene. The CDR3 runs 12 residues. The germline gives CDR1 SGHRS, CDR2 YFSETQ. The CDR3 region is CASTGTGDGYTF. Written as DNA, the CDR3 is TGCGCCAGCACCGGGACAGGAGATGGCTACACCTTC.

The V gene is TRBV19, the J gene TRBJ2-3; D gene ambiguous. The CDR3 totals 15 residues. The V and J ends lost 3 bases and 0 bases respectively, with 10 bases between them. Looked up from germline, CDR1 is LNHDA and CDR2 is SQIVND (reference sequence). The CDR3 is CASSINQESTDTQYF. CDR3 DNA: TGTGCCAGTAGTATCAATCAGGAAAGCACAGATACGCAGTATTTT.

Of note for this clone: A junction boundary mismatches the germline segment, possibly from a read error. V gene TRBV6-6 combines with J gene TRBJ2-4; D may be TRBD2 (5 bases). The CDR3 contains 14 residues. Germline CDR1 MNHNY, CDR2 SVGAGI (reference sequence). The CDR3 sequence is CASGLISRGNSQYF. The CDR3 coding sequence is TGTGCCAGCGGCTTAATAAGCCGGGGAAACAGTCAGTACTTC.